The text below deals with one T cell receptor (beta chain). Antigen unknown. Caucasian, healthy and from Russia, the donors were aged between about 6 and 90. Alongside a J-beta primer mix, a sample-barcoded 5' primer served in a second PCR lasting roughly 6 to 11 cycles. TCRdb itself ran the 5' RACE reads through MiXCR, one entry per CDR3 protein. The sample lists under 1 million distinct CDR3 sequences, 40% to 50% occurring once. This sample is drawn from a study of blood T cells in healthy people across ages. Broader study findings: Researchers judged that diversity estimates from one million T cells fell short of true values. A strong correlation was found between TCR beta diversity and the percentage of naive T cells.

This CDR3 spans 14 amino acids. The germline V gene encodes CDR1 SQVTM and CDR2 ANQGSEA. Trimming stripped 5 bases from V and 4 bases from J, with 14 bases between. Sequencing input: blood. V and J are TRBV29-1 and TRBJ2-2; D is unresolved. This sequence originates from a man in his sixties in good health. The CDR3 DNA is TGCAGCGTTCGAGGTCAGGACGCCACCGGGGAGCTGTTTTTT. This gives the protein CSVRGQDATGELFF.